The present T cell receptor beta chain was sequenced within a study of cytomegalovirus exposure and HLA in healthy donors listed by TCRdb under 2017. For the study in its entirety: According to a later analysis, the 100 to 150 validation repertoires were produced on the same platform as the 666 repertoires of the first cohort. The study aimed to test whether signatures of past pathogen exposure could be identified by cataloging public T cell receptors. A separate validation cohort of more than 100 different subjects was used in addition to the approximately 610-subject first cohort. High-throughput TCR immunosequencing, statistical association of individual TCRs with disease status, and machine learning were combined to predict cytomegalovirus infection status. What the research found in general, with its limitations: The authors suggested that the approach could potentially be generalized to other disease states and immunological phenotypes. Across donors, most TCR sequences were observed very rarely, whereas some public TCRs were present in many individuals. In a later analysis, TCRs clustered in the first cohort were found to also tend to co-occur in the roughly 130 validation repertoires, with roughly 93% of cluster scores above 0. The classifier was reported to diagnose cytomegalovirus status with high specificity and sensitivity in both the original and validation cohorts. All 110 or so repertoires were used to score co-occurrence in the validation cohort in a later analysis, because that analysis had no HLA typing for the cohort. A total of 150 or so TCR beta chains were listed by the study as associated with cytomegalovirus. In vitro tests confirmed that a few of the cytomegalovirus-associated TCR beta chains recognize cytomegalovirus antigens.

A word on this clone: The antigen this receptor binds is unknown. The input lacks base qualities; no much larger clone sits a single base away.

The germline V gene provides CDR1 SGHAT and CDR2 FQNNGV. Spanning cysteine to phenylalanine, the CDR3 consists of 17 amino acids. CDR3 DNA only is kept here, 51 bases in frame from base 1. V has 1 base trimmed and J has 8 bases trimmed; junction bases matching no gene number 15. Library prep was done by the immunoSEQ multiplex PCR assay. The original pipeline was this. A statistical classification framework was developed to diagnose cytomegalovirus status using the catalog of TCR beta chain sequences. The immuneACCESS repertoire file appears here via TCRdb, limited to in-frame rearrangements. These files lack a portion of the clones; in checked studies, under half of the deficit traces to unresolved V genes, and the cause of the others is not known. V and J calls and clone size come straight from that table; D and trimming were deduced from the DNA. This sample lists approximately 260,000 clones; approximately 86% were detected once. About 1% of the sample is held by the ten biggest clonotypes.

Donors formed part of the validation cohort, which comprised 120 subjects and was distinct from the first cohort of 670 or so subjects. The sequence joins TRBV11-2 to TRBJ2-5; TRBD2 fits 8 bases in the junction. The sample consisted of PBMCs. The sequence came from a woman aged 18-30 years in good health and CMV-seronegative. Here the CDR3 is given as CASSLVRRGGTQGTQYF. The nucleotides read TGTGCCAGCAGCTTAGTAAGGCGCGGGGGGACCCAAGGAACCCAGTACTTC.